This TCR beta chain was profiled in a study of graft-versus-host responses after intestinal transplantation. Study at large: All recipients got anti-thymocyte globulin induction, then tacrolimus and steroids for around three years. Findings of the study overall: Patients with graft-donor T cell macrochimerism had high graft-versus-host to host-versus-graft clonal ratios in allografts. Analysis identified GvH clones in recipient marrow, with some appearing first in ileum or blood. Peak GvH clone levels in circulation were associated with early post-transplant HvG declines.

A remark on this clone: The antigen is undetermined.

This table comes from immunoSEQ multiplex PCR, and its TCRdb copy is limited to in-frame clones, with some not included. Seen here are about 36,000 clones, approximately 93% observed once, and the top ten hold 0.2% to 0.25%. Germline CDR1 reads MNHNS; CDR2 reads SASEGT. Trimming stripped 6 bases from V and 8 bases from J, with 14 bases between. This CDR3 is built from 14 residues. The material sequenced was unstimulated CD4+ T cells sorted from spleen or lymph node cells, taken before transplant. This TCR was sampled from a human donor who was the organ donor for an intestinal transplant. The chain uses TRBV6-1 and TRBJ1-6; no clear D gene. In DNA, the CDR3 is TGTGCCAGCAGCGTACGACATACGGATTCACCCCTCCACTTT. This sequence encodes CASSVRHTDSPLHF.